A single sample is the source of the 22 T cell receptor beta chains below, sequenced in a study of T cell responses to AZD1222 COVID-19 vaccine (dated by TCRdb to the early 2020s). The time point label here, explained by the study, means: baseline before first vaccination. Libraries were prepared through the immunoSEQ multiplex PCR assay. This is the immuneACCESS table as TCRdb keeps it, with only in-frame sequences that have V and J called. A part of the clones is gone; compared with another copy, unresolved V genes explain less than half, and the rest is unexplained. This sample lists around 150,000 clones; 94% were detected once. Together, the top ten hold approximately 0.58% of the sample. Sample: peripheral blood, taken on day 0 of AZD1222 vaccination. The receptor source for this set is an adult in good health.

The CDR3 DNA reads TGCAGCGTGGGGGGGGCGGAGACCCAGTACTTC. This translates into CSVGGAETQYF. The chain uses TRBV29-1 and TRBJ2-5; a weak D match, TRBD2 (7 bases). V gave up 6 bases and J gave up 5 bases, with 10 bases separating them. The CDR3 is made up of 11 amino acids. CDR1 SQVTM and CDR2 ANQGSEA come from the germline V gene.

The count of this clone is one. The rearrangement links TRBV19 to TRBJ1-1; D unresolved. CDR3 length: 12 residues. V shed 3 bases and J shed 4 bases, with 6 bases lying between them. The V gene's germline CDR1 is LNHDA and CDR2 SQIVND (reference sequence). The DNA for the CDR3 is TGTGCCAGTAGTATTACGAGCACTGAAGCTTTCTTT. Translating gives CASSITSTEAFF.

J is TRBJ1-3 and V is TRBV27; 7 nucleotides agree with TRBD1. CDR1 and CDR2 from the germline V gene are MNHEY and SMNVEV (reference sequence). This CDR3 has 14 residues. With 8 bases clipped from V and 4 bases from J, the junction kept 8 bases outside the gene matches. The CDR3 sequence is CASGRTGDGNTIYF. The CDR3 coding sequence is TGTGCCAGCGGACGTACAGGGGACGGAAACACCATATATTTT.

The rearrangement uses TRBV7-9 and TRBJ1-1, with a weak D call TRBD1 (6 bases). The germline gives CDR1 SEHNR, CDR2 FQNEAQ (reference sequence). This CDR3 is 15 amino acids long. Trimming pared 1 base from V and 5 bases from J, leaving 14 bases between. Here the CDR3 reads CASSLGGGRRTEAFF. DNA of the CDR3: TGTGCCAGCAGCTTAGGAGGGGGGCGCCGGACTGAAGCTTTCTTT. Full variable domain (missing parts from reference TRBV7-9 and TRBJ1-1): DTGVSQNPRHKITKRGQNVTFRCDPISEHNRLYWYRQTLGQGPEFLTYFQNEAQLEKSRLLSDRFSAERPKGSFSTLEIQRTEQGDSAMYLCASSLGGGRRTEAFFGQGTRLTVV.

The chain links TRBV7-9 to TRBJ2-7; 7 bases map to TRBD1. With V trimmed by 3 bases and J by 0 bases, 5 bases remained unmatched. The CDR3 sequence is 15 residues long. Germline V gene sequence: CDR1 SEHNR, CDR2 FQNEAQ (reference sequence). CDR3 sequence: CASSFTTGSSYEQYF. The DNA of the CDR3 is TGTGCCAGCAGCTTTACGACAGGGAGCTCCTACGAGCAGTACTTC.

This chain uses TRBV7-3 with TRBJ2-1, with 7 bases aligning to TRBD1. Trimming at V came to 5 bases and at J to 1 base, leaving 11 bases not matched to a gene. This CDR3 region has 17 residues. Per the germline V gene, CDR1 is SGHTA and CDR2 is FQGTGA. The CDR3 protein is CASSKEGQSLSYNEQFF. The CDR3 DNA follows: TGTGCCAGCAGCAAAGAGGGACAGTCCCTTTCCTACAATGAGCAGTTCTTC.

The rearrangement joins TRBV5-5 to TRBJ1-5; D remains ambiguous. The V gene lost 3 bases and the J gene lost 0 bases, with 7 bases spanning the gap. This CDR3 has 14 residues. The germline V gene has CDR1 SGHKS and CDR2 YYEKEE (reference sequence). The CDR3 protein is CASSSVNSNQPQHF. Here the CDR3 DNA reads TGTGCCAGCAGCTCAGTGAATAGCAATCAGCCCCAGCATTTT.

To note about this clone: The sample contains more than one DNA sequence encoding this CDR3. The rearrangement joins TRBV27 to TRBJ1-5, with D possibly being TRBD1 (5 bases). Trimming took off 2 bases at V and 6 bases at J, with 8 bases between the two ends. CDR1 MNHEY and CDR2 SMNVEV come from the germline V gene (reference sequence). The CDR3 is made up of 13 amino acids. The CDR3 spells CASSLRGGQPQHF. In DNA, the CDR3 is TGTGCCAGCAGTTTAAGGGGTGGTCAGCCCCAGCATTTT.

The CDR3 protein is CASSQGTGGWNDEQFF. The CDR3 nucleotides are TGTGCCAGCAGCCAAGGTACAGGGGGTTGGAACGATGAGCAGTTCTTC. The chain is built from TRBV3-1 (or the pseudogene TRBV3-2) and TRBJ2-1; TRBD1 matches 8 bases. The J segment lost 8 bases and the V segment lost 1 base, leaving 10 bases of the junction unmatched. The length of the CDR3 is 16 residues. Per germline, CDR1 LGHDT and CDR2 YNNKEL (reference sequence).

The V gene is TRBV19, the J gene TRBJ1-2; 7 nucleotides align to TRBD1. V gave up 5 bases and J gave up 1 base; unmatched junction bases: 7. Germline CDR1 reads LNHDA; CDR2 reads SQIVND (reference sequence). CDR3 length equals 15 residues. CDR3 DNA: TGTGCCAGTAGTGGGGCAGGGGGATTTAACTATGGCTACACCTTC. Protein sequence: CASSGAGGFNYGYTF.

The genes are TRBV18 and TRBJ2-3, with a tentative D call TRBD2 (5 bases). V was shortened by 6 bases and J by 6 bases, with 16 bases between the two germline ends. The CDR3 is 14 amino acids. Germline CDR1 is KGHSH and CDR2 is LQKENI. The chain's CDR3 is CASSPGFSGDTQYF. DNA for the CDR3: TGTGCCAGCTCGCCGGGGTTCTCCGGGGATACGCAGTATTTT.

The chain joins TRBV6-4 to TRBJ2-3; the match to TRBD1 covers 10 bases. The V and J ends lost 4 bases and 4 bases, in that order; junction bases with no gene match: 8. Germline V gene sequence: CDR1 MRHNA, CDR2 SNTAGT. CDR3 length: 16 residues. In nucleotides, the CDR3 is TGTGCCAGCAGTGCCCGGGACAGGGGCTTTGCAGATACGCAGTATTTT. This gives the protein CASSARDRGFADTQYF.

This chain links TRBV3-1 (or the pseudogene TRBV3-2) with TRBJ1-2; maybe TRBD1 (5 bases). Between the trimmed V and J ends, which lost 3 bases and 4 bases, there was a span of 18 bases. CDR1 is LGHDT and CDR2 is YNNKEL in the germline V gene (reference sequence). The CDR3 consists of 16 residues. The CDR3 loop is CASSQDLLNGGYGYTF. CDR3 bases: TGTGCCAGCAGCCAGGATCTCCTCAACGGGGGCTATGGCTACACCTTC.

CDR3 residues: CASRSVGGYTF. CDR3 nucleotides: TGTGCCAGCAGGTCCGTTGGGGGCTACACCTTC. The chain joins TRBV3-1 (or the pseudogene TRBV3-2) to TRBJ1-2; no definite D call. Between the trimmed V and J ends, which lost 6 bases and 8 bases, there was a span of 10 bases. The CDR3 length is 11 residues. Germline-derived CDR1 and CDR2 are LGHDT and YNNKEL (reference sequence).

The CDR3 sequence is CAISAVNTEAFF. CDR3 DNA: TGTGCCATCAGTGCCGTGAACACTGAAGCTTTCTTT. This rearrangement joins TRBV10-3 to TRBJ1-1; no firm D call. The CDR3 is 12 residues long. Germline assignment: CDR1 ENHRY and CDR2 SYGVKD. Trimming stripped 4 bases from V and 0 bases from J, with 3 bases between.

The J gene is TRBJ2-3, the V gene TRBV12-5; the D gene is possibly TRBD2 (5 bases). This CDR3 has 16 residues. Trimming removed 6 bases at V and 1 base at J, with 17 bases between. The germline V gene encodes CDR1 LGHNT and CDR2 FRNRAP. DNA for the CDR3: TGTGCTAGTGGCCCCCCCTTACTAGTTGGCACAGATACGCAGTATTTT. Its translation: CASGPPLLVGTDTQYF.

The chain employs TRBV5-1 and TRBJ2-2, with a tentative D call TRBD2 (5 bases). Deletions cut 7 bases from V and 6 bases from J, with 19 bases between. The CDR3 consists of 15 residues. Germline V gene lookup returns CDR1 SGHRS and CDR2 YFSETQ. This CDR3 is CASGLDEGMAGELFF. The CDR3 DNA follows: TGCGCCAGCGGCCTAGATGAGGGCATGGCCGGGGAGCTGTTTTTT.

The chain carries TRBV3-1 (or the pseudogene TRBV3-2) and TRBJ2-3; 10 nucleotides line up with TRBD2. This CDR3 is built from 16 residues. The germline CDR1 and CDR2 sequences are LGHDT and YNNKEL (reference sequence). J lost 5 bases, V lost 2 bases, and 7 bases had no gene match. The CDR3 is CASSQQTSGKGDTQYF. CDR3 nucleotide sequence: TGTGCCAGCAGCCAACAAACTAGCGGGAAGGGAGATACGCAGTATTTT.

The V call is TRBV1, the J call TRBJ2-7; the table calls TRBD2, which could not be checked here. TRBV1 is classified as a pseudogene. This CDR3 comprises 18 residues. The CDR3 DNA reads as TGCACCAGCCTTCTCAAGCGAATAGCTAAGGGAGTATCCTACGAGCAGTACTTC. Its protein product is CTSLLKRIAKGVSYEQYF.

CDR3 nucleotide sequence: TGTGCCAGCAGCGAAACCGGGACTAGCACAGATACGCAGTATTTT. This translates into CASSETGTSTDTQYF. The J gene is TRBJ2-3, the V gene TRBV7-3; TRBD2 is a possible D gene (6 bases). The CDR3 contains 15 residues. Germline CDR1 is SGHTA and CDR2 is FQGTGA. V was shortened by 5 bases and J by 0 bases, with 12 bases between the two germline ends.

The chain links TRBV11-2 to TRBJ1-1; D unclear. Germline CDR1 is SGHAT and CDR2 is FQNNGV. The CDR3 length is 13 residues. Trimming shortened V by 4 bases and J by 0 bases, and 6 bases separated the two germline ends. The CDR3 here is CASSSKLNTEAFF. Written as DNA, the CDR3 is TGTGCCAGCAGCTCGAAGTTGAACACTGAAGCTTTCTTT.

V and J are TRBV7-8 and TRBJ1-1, with a tentative D call TRBD1 (6 bases). V was shortened by 6 bases and J by 0 bases, with 17 bases between the two germline ends. This CDR3 is 16 amino acids long. Germline V gives CDR1 SGHVS, CDR2 FQNEAQ. The CDR3 loop is CASSSMKDRLNTEAFF. The CDR3 nucleotides read TGTGCCAGCAGTTCGATGAAGGACAGACTGAACACTGAAGCTTTCTTT. Full variable domain (remainder filled in from reference TRBV7-8 and TRBJ1-1): GAGVSQSPRYKVAKRGQDVALRCDPISGHVSLFWYQQALGQGPEFLTYFQNEAQLDKSGLPSDRFFAERPEGSVSTLKIQRTQQEDSAVYLCASSSMKDRLNTEAFFGQGTRLTVV.